Sequencing of this TCR beta chain was carried out in a study of CD8 T cells in ankylosing spondylitis. Findings and caveats of the study: Some of the motif variants had earlier been found in reactive arthritis patients' fluid and blood.

TCRdb processed the 5' RACE reads anew with MiXCR; each CDR3 protein has one entry. Among about 220,000 distinct CDR3 sequences listed, more than 25% were seen once. This clonotype was counted only a few times. Its antigen is not known. This CDR3 contains 12 residues. CDR1 is DFQATT, CDR2 SNEGSKA, per germline (reference sequence). V was clipped by 5 bases and J by 5 bases; unmatched bases: 3. The chain is built from TRBV20-1 and TRBJ1-5, with TRBD1 matching over 7 bases. Material: blood, either unsorted or a sorted T cell fraction (not recorded which). The receptor was isolated from a male donor with ankylosing spondylitis or in good health (not recorded which). The CDR3 coding sequence is TGCAGTGCTTCGACAGGGTATCAGCCCCAGCATTTT. It translates to CSASTGYQPQHF.